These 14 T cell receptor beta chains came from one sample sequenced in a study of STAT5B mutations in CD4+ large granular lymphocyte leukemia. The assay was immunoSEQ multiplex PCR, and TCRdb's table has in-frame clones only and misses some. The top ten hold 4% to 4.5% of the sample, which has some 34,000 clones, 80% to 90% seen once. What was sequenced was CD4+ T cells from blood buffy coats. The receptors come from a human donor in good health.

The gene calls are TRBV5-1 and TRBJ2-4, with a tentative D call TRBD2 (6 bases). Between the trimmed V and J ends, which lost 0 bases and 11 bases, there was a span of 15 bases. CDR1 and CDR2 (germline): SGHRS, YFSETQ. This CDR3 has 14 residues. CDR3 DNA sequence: TGCGCCAGCAGCTTGGGTAGCGGACGATCCCTTCAGTACTTC. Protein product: CASSLGSGRSLQYF. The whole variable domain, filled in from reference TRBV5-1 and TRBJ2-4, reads KAGVTQTPRYLIKTRGQQVTLSCSPISGHRSVSWYQQTPGQGLQFLFEYFSETQRNKGNFPGRFSGRQFSNSRSEMNVSTLELGDSALYLCASSLGSGRSLQYFGAGTRLSVL.

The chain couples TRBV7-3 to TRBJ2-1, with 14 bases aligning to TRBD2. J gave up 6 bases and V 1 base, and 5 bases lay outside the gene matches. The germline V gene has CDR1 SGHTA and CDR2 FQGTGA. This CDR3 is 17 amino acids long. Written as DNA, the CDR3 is TGTGCCAGCAGCTTAATCGGGACTAGCGGGAGCGGCAATGAGCAGTTCTTC. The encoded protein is CASSLIGTSGSGNEQFF.

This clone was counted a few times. This CDR3 is CATRKLGRLKGGRVGNQPQHF. The CDR3 nucleotides are TGTGCCACCAGAAAACTAGGGCGGCTGAAAGGGGGTCGAGTGGGCAATCAGCCCCAGCATTTT. The chain couples TRBV15 to TRBJ1-5; maybe TRBD1 (6 bases). The CDR3 has 21 amino acids. Per the germline V gene, CDR1 is LNHNV and CDR2 is YYDKDF (reference sequence). Trimming took off 6 bases at V and 2 bases at J, with 32 bases between the two ends.

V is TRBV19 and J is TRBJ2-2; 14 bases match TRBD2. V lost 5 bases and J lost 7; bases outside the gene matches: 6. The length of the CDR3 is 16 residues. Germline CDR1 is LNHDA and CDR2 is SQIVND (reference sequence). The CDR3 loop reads CASSSGLAGVVGELFF. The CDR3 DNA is TGTGCCAGTAGTTCGGGACTAGCGGGAGTAGTCGGGGAGCTGTTTTTT.

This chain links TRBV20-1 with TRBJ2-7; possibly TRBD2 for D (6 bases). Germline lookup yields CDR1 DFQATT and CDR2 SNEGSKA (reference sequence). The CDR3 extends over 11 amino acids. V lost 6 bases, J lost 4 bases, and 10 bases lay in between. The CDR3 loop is CSAHGGYEQYF. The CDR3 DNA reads TGCAGTGCCCACGGGGGTTACGAGCAGTACTTC.

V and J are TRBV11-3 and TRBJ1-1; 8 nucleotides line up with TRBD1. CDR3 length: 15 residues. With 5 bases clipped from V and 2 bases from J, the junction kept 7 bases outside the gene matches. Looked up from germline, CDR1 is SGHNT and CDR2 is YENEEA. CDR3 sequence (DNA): TGTGCCAGCAGCCAAACAGGACAGGGCAACACTGAAGCTTTCTTT. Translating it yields CASSQTGQGNTEAFF.

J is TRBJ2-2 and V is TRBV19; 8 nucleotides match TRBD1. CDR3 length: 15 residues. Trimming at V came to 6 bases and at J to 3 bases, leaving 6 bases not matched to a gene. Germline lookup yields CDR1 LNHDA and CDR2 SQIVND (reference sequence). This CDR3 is CASSLDRADTGELFF. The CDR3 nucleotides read TGTGCCAGTAGCCTGGACAGGGCCGACACCGGGGAGCTGTTTTTT.

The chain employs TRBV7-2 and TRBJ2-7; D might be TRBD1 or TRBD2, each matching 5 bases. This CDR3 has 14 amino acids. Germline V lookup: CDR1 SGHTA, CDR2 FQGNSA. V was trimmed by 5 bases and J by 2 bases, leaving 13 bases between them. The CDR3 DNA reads TGTGCCAGCAGCCCCGGGACCGACGCCTACGAGCAGTACTTC. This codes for CASSPGTDAYEQYF.

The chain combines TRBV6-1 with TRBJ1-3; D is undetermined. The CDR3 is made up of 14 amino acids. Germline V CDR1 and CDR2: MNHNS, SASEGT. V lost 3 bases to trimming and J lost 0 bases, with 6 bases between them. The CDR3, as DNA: TGTGCCAGCAGTGAGCGTTTCTCTGGAAACACCATATATTTT. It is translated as CASSERFSGNTIYF.

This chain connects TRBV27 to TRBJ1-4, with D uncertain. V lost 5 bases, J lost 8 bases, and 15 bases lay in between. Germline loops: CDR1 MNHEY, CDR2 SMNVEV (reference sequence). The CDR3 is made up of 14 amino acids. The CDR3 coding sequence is TGTGCCAGCAGTCCCCGGCCCAGAGAGGAAAAACTGTTTTTT. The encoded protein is CASSPRPREEKLFF. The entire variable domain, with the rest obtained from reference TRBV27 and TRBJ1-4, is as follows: EAQVTQNPRYLITVTGKKLTVTCSQNMNHEYMSWYRQDPGLGLRQIYYSMNVEVTDKGDVPEGYKVSRKEKRNFPLILESPSPNQTSLYFCASSPRPREEKLFFGSGTQLSVL.

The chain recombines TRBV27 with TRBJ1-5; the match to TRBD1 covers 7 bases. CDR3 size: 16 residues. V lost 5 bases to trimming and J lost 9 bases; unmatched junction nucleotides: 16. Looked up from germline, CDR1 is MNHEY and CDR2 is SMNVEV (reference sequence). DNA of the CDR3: TGTGCCAGCAGTCGCGGGATGACAGGGCCGCCTATGCCCCAGCATTTT. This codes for CASSRGMTGPPMPQHF.

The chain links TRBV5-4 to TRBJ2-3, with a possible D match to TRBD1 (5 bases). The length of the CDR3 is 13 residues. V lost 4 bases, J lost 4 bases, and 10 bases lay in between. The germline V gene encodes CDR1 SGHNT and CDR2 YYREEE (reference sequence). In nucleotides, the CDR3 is TGTGCCAGCAGCGTTACAGGCGCAGATACGCAGTATTTT. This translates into CASSVTGADTQYF.

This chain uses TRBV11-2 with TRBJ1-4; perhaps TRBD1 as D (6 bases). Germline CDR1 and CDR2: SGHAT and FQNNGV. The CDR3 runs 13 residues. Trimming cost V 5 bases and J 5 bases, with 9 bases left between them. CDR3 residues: CASSGQSNEKLFF. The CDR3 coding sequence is TGTGCCAGCAGCGGACAGTCAAATGAAAAACTGTTTTTT.

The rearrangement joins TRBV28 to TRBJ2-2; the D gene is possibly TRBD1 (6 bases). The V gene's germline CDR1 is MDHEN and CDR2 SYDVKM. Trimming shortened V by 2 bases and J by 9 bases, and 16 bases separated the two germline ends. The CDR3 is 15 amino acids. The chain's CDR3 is CASSLHLTGTRELFF. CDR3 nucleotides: TGTGCCAGCAGTTTACACCTAACAGGGACCCGGGAGCTGTTTTTT.